The rows below give T cell receptor beta chains drawn from one sample of a study of cytomegalovirus exposure and HLA in healthy donors. The protocol was immunoSEQ multiplex PCR, while the TCRdb copy is restricted to in-frame clones and leaves out a portion. Its listing shows over 45,000 clones. Sequencing input: PBMCs. These receptors all stem from a woman under 30 in good health and CMV-seronegative. CDR3s include the opening cysteine and the closing phenylalanine or tryptophan. Each record gives: CDR3 protein, J gene, D gene, V gene. The D gene is left open where the match is weak.

CDR3aa: CASTNGQGKREQYF; j_gene: TRBJ2-7; d_gene: TRBD1; v_gene: TRBV6-6
CDR3aa: CASSLEIAGAYEQYF; j_gene: TRBJ2-7; d_gene: TRBD2; v_gene: TRBV5-1
CDR3aa: CASSMNRVYRDTQYF; j_gene: TRBJ2-3; d_gene: .; v_gene: TRBV5-1
CDR3aa: CASSVAAGETETQYF; j_gene: TRBJ2-5; d_gene: TRBD2; v_gene: TRBV9
CDR3aa: CASGGQSRTDTQYF; j_gene: TRBJ2-3; d_gene: .; v_gene: TRBV2
CDR3aa: CASSVGGRVPSTGELFF; j_gene: TRBJ2-2; d_gene: .; v_gene: TRBV9
CDR3aa: CASSLTGQAYNEQFF; j_gene: TRBJ2-1; d_gene: TRBD1; v_gene: TRBV5-6
CDR3aa: CSVDLADQETQYF; j_gene: TRBJ2-5; d_gene: TRBD2; v_gene: TRBV29-1
CDR3aa: CASSLDGAEKLFF; j_gene: TRBJ1-4; d_gene: .; v_gene: TRBV5-1
CDR3aa: CASSLFPDSTEAFF; j_gene: TRBJ1-1; d_gene: .; v_gene: TRBV11-2
CDR3aa: CSVGSNEQYF; j_gene: TRBJ2-7; d_gene: .; v_gene: TRBV29-1
CDR3aa: CATSSRDSYGYTF; j_gene: TRBJ1-2; d_gene: TRBD1; v_gene: TRBV15
CDR3aa: CASSPNGGGDTEAFF; j_gene: TRBJ1-1; d_gene: .; v_gene: TRBV18
CDR3aa: CASRQNRGKEEKLFF; j_gene: TRBJ1-4; d_gene: TRBD1; v_gene: TRBV27
CDR3aa: CATSRDREGDNEQFF; j_gene: TRBJ2-1; d_gene: TRBD2; v_gene: TRBV15
CDR3aa: CASSLRQGILVSADTQYF; j_gene: TRBJ2-3; d_gene: TRBD1; v_gene: TRBV18